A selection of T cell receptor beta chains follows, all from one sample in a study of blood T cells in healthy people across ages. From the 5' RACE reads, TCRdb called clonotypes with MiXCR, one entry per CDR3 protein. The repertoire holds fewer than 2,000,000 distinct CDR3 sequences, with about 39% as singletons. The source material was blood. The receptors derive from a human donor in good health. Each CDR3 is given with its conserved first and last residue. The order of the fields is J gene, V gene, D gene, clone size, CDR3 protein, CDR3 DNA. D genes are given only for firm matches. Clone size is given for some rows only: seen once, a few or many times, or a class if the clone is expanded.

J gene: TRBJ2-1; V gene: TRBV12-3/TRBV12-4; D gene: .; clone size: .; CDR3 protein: CASSLVTGPEKFF; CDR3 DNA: TGTGCCAGCAGTTTAGTTACGGGGCCGGAGAAGTTCTTC
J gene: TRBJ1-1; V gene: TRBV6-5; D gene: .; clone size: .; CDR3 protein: CASSYSIGPNTEAFF; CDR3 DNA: TGTGCCAGCAGTTACAGCATTGGACCTAACACTGAAGCTTTCTTT
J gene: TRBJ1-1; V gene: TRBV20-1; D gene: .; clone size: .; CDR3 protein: CSARVGRYTEAFF; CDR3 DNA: TGCAGTGCTAGAGTAGGGCGATACACTGAAGCTTTCTTT
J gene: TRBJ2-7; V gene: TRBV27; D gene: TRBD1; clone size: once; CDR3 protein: CASSALSGTGVHEQYF; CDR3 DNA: TGTGCCAGCAGTGCCCTTTCCGGGACAGGGGTCCACGAGCAGTACTTC
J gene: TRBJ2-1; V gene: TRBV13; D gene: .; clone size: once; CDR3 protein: CASSLGGPSGQFF; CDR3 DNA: TGCGCCAGCAGCCTCGGGGGGCCCTCAGGGCAGTTCTTC
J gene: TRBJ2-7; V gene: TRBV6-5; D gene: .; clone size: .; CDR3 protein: CASSYSRGARTYEQYF; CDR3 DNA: TGTGCCAGCAGTTACTCGAGGGGGGCGAGAACCTACGAGCAGTACTTC
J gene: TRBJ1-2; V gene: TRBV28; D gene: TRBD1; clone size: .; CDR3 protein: CASSFGTDFPLTF; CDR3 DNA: TGTGCCAGCAGTTTTGGGACAGACTTTCCGTTAACCTTC
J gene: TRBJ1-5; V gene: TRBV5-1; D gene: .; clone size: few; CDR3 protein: CASSSNLGDQPQHF; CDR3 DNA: TGCGCCAGCAGCTCCAACCTAGGGGATCAGCCCCAGCATTTT
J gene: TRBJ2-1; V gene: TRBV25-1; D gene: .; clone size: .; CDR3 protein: CASSEYTVNEQFF; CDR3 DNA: TGTGCCAGCAGTGAATATACAGTCAATGAGCAGTTCTTC
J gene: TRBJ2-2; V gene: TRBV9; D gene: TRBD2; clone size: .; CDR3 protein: CASSPGTSTGELFF; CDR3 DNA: TGTGCCAGCAGCCCAGGGACTAGTACCGGGGAGCTGTTTTTT
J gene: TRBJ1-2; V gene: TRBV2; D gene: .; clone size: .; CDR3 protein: CASTSPDRLYGYTF; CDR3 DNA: TGTGCCAGCACCAGCCCCGACAGGCTCTATGGCTACACCTTC
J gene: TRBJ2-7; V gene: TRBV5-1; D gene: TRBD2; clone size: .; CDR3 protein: CASGERAGGSSREQYF; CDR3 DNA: TGCGCCAGCGGAGAACGAGCGGGGGGATCTTCGCGAGAGCAGTACTTC
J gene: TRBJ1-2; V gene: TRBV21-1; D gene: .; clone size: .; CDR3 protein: CAIGRYGYTF; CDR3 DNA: TGTGCCATCGGGCGATATGGCTACACCTTC
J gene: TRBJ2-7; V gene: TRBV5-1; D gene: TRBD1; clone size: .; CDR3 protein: CASAGTGGEQYF; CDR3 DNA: TGCGCCAGCGCCGGGACAGGCGGCGAGCAGTACTTC
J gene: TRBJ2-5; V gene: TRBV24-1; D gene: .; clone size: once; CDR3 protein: CATSAKRGGEETQYF; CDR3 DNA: TGTGCCACCAGTGCCAAAAGGGGGGGAGAAGAGACCCAGTACTTC
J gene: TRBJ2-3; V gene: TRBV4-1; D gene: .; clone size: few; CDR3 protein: CASSQFGDTQYF; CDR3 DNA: TGCGCCAGCAGCCAGTTCGGGGATACGCAGTATTTT
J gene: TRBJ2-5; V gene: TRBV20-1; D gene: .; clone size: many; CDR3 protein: CSARDGGRETQYF; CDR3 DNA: TGCAGTGCTAGAGACGGGGGAAGGGAGACCCAGTACTTC
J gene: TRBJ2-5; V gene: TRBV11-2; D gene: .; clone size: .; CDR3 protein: CASGETNQLVETQYF; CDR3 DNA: TGTGCCAGCGGAGAGACAAACCAGCTAGTAGAGACCCAGTACTTC
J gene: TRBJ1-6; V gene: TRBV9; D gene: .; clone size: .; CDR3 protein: CASSATLLGDSPLHF; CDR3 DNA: TGTGCCAGCAGCGCAACGCTACTGGGGGATTCACCCCTCCACTTT
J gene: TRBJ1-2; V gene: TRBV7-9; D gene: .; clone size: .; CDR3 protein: CASSLVSPDTF; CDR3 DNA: TGTGCCAGCAGCTTAGTGTCACCGGACACCTTC
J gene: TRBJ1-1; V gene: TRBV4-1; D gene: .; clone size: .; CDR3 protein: CASSQEGENTEAFF; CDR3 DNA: TGCGCCAGCAGCCAAGAAGGGGAGAACACTGAAGCTTTCTTT
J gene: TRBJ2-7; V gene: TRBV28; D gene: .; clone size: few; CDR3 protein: CASSYTPQSYEQYF; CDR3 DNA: TGTGCCAGCAGTTATACACCGCAATCCTACGAGCAGTACTTC
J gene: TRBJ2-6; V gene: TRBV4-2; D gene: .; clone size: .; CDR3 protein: CASSQDYTTGANVLTF; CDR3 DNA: TGTGCCAGCAGCCAAGATTATACGACTGGGGCCAACGTCCTGACTTTC